A selection of T cell receptor beta chains follows, all from one sample in a study of blood T cell repertoires in COVID-19. The protocol was immunoSEQ multiplex PCR, while the TCRdb copy is restricted to in-frame clones and leaves out a portion. Here the sample spans tens of thousands of clones, 70% to 90% being singletons. Sample: peripheral blood. Receptors originate from a man aged 70 or older with active or convalescent COVID-19. Each CDR3 is given with its conserved first and last residue. The order of the fields is J gene, V gene, CDR3 protein.

TRBJ2-3	TRBV28	CASSPRDRITDTQYF
TRBJ2-1	TRBV6-2/TRBV6-3	CASSPRLMTYNEQFF
TRBJ1-6	TRBV27	CASSLLQGRQPLHF
TRBJ2-7	TRBV27	CASRPGLVREQYF
TRBJ1-4	TRBV5-4	CASQGGGWPSNEKLFF
TRBJ1-2	TRBV5-1	CASSLGSGTGPLYGYTF
TRBJ2-1	TRBV7-2	CASSFGTSGRNEQFF
TRBJ1-1	TRBV5-1	CASSSGPDRTEAFF
TRBJ1-5	TRBV28	CASSPQWYSNQPQHF
TRBJ1-1	TRBV7-2	CASSLTGSVAFF